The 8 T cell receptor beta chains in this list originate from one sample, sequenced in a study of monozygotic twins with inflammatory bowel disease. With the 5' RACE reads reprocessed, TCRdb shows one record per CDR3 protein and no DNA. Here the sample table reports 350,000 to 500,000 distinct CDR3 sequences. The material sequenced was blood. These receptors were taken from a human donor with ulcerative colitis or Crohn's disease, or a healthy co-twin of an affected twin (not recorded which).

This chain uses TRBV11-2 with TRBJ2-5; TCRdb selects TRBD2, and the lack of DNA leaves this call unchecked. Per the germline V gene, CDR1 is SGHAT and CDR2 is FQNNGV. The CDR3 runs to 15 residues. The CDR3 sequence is CASSLDRTSGETQYF.

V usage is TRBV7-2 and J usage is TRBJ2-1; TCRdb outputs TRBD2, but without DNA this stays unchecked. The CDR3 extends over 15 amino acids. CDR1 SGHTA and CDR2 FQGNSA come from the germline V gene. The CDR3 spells CASSSIAGVRNEQFF.

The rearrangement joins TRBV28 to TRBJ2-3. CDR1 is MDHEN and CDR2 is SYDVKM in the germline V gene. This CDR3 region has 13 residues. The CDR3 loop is CATALAGTDTQYF. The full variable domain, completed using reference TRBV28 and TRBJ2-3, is DVKVTQSSRYLVKRTGEKVFLECVQDMDHENMFWYRQDPGLGLRLIYFSYDVKMKEKGDIPEGYSVSREKKERFSLILESASTNQTSMYLCATALAGTDTQYFGPGTRLTVL.

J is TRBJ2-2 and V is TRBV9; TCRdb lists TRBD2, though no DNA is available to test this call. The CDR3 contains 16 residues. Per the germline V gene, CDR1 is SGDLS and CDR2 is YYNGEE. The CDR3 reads CASSVDRTTSGGELFF.

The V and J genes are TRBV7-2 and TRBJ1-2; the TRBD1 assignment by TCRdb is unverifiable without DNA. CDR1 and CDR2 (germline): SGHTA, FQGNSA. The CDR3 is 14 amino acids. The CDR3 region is CASSPDRGPYGYTF.

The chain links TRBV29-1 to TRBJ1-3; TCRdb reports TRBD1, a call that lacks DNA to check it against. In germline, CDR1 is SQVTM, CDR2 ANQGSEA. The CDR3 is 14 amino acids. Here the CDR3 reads CSAVGGDSGNTIYF.

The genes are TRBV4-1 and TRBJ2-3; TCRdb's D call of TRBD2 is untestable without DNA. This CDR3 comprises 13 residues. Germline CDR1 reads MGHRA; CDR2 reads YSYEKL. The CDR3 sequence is CASGGLLTDTQYF.

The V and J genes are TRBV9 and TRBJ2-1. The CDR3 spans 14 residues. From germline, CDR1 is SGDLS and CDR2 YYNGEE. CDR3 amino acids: CASSVGDYLNEQFF.